This TCR beta chain is drawn from a study of blood T cell repertoires in COVID-19. Profiling relied on immunoSEQ multiplex PCR, and the TCRdb table lists in-frame clones only, not all of them. This table holds just under 300,000 clones, about 88% found once. Germline loops: CDR1 SGHKS, CDR2 YYEKEE (reference sequence). This CDR3 contains 15 residues. Between the trimmed V and J ends, which lost 2 bases and 4 bases, there was a span of 15 bases. The gene calls are TRBV5-5 and TRBJ1-1; weak D call: TRBD1 (5 bases). The sample taken for sequencing was peripheral blood. This clonotype was obtained from a man between 65 and 85 years old with acute or convalescent COVID-19. CDR3 DNA: TGTGCCAGCAGCTTCGCGGCAGGGTTGGGCACTGAAGCTTTCTTT. It translates to CASSFAAGLGTEAFF.